Included here is one TCR beta chain sequence, with context. Its antigen is currently unknown. Patients sequenced had flow cytometry evidence of CD8+CD57+ cell expansion. Severe acquired aplastic anemia was the diagnosis recorded for all patients. This record belongs to a study of CD8+CD57+ T cells in acquired aplastic anemia. Study details: Sorted CD4+ plus CD8+ cells gave DNA averaging roughly 2.9 ug.

Whole-study results and caveats: Patients and controls turned out to have some 30 CD8+ CDR3 sequences in common. Patients showed no significant difference from controls in CD8+ Simpson's diversity.

The use of genomic DNA as template underpinned the TCR beta VDJ and CDR3 profiling. TCRdb reprocessed the reads with MiXCR, giving one entry per CDR3 protein. The sample lists some 170,000 distinct CDR3 sequences, roughly two thirds occurring once. The sample consisted of sorted CD4+, CD8+, or CD8+CD57+ T cells (not recorded which) from PBMCs. This TCR was sampled from a human donor with aplastic anemia.

The DNA for the CDR3 is TGTGCCAGTAGTATTTATCCCGACGAGGCTTTCTTT. Protein: CASSIYPDEAFF. V gene TRBV19 combines with J gene TRBJ1-1; D not resolved. Trimming removed 3 bases from V and 11 bases from J, with 13 bases in between. This CDR3 is 12 amino acids long. Germline V CDR1 and CDR2: LNHDA, SQIVND (reference sequence). The entire variable domain, with the rest obtained from reference TRBV19 and TRBJ1-1, is as follows: DGGITQSPKYLFRKEGQNVTLSCEQNLNHDAMYWYRQDPGQGLRLIYYSQIVNDFQKGDIAEGYSVSREKKESFPLTVTSAQKNPTAFYLCASSIYPDEAFFGQGTRLTVV.